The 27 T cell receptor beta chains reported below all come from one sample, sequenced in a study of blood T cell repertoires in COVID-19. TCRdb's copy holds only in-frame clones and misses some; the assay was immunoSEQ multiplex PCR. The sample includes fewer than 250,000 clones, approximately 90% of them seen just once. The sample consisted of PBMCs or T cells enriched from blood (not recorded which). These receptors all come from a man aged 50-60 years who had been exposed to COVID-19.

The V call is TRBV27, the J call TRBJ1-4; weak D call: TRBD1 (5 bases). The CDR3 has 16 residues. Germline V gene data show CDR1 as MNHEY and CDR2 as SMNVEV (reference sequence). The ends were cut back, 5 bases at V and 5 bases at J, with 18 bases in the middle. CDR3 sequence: CASSPISARTNEKLFF. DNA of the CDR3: TGTGCCAGCAGTCCGATATCCGCCAGGACAAATGAAAAACTGTTTTTT.

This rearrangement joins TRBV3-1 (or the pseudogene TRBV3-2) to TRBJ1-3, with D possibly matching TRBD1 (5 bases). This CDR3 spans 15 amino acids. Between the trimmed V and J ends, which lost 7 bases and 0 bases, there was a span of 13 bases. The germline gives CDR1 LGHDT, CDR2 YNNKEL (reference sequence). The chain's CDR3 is CASTSDRYSGNTIYF. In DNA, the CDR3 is TGTGCCAGCACCTCAGACAGATACTCTGGAAACACCATATATTTT.

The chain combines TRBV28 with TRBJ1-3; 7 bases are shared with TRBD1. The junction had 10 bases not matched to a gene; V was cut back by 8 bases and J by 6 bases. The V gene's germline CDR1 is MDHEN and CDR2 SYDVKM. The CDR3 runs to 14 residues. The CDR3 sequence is CASLWNRGENTIYF. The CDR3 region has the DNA TGTGCCAGCCTATGGAACAGGGGAGAAAACACCATATATTTT.

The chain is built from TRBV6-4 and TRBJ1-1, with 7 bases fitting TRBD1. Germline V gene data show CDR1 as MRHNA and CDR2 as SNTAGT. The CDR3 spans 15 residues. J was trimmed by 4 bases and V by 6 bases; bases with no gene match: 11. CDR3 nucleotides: TGTGCCAGCAGGGCCACGGGACAGCTGAGCACTGAAGCTTTCTTT. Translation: CASRATGQLSTEAFF.

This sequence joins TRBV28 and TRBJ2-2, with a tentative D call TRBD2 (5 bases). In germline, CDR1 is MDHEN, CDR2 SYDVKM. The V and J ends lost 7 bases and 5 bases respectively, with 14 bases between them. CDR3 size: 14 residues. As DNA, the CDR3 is TGTGCCAGCAATCCCCGGGATTTTACCGGGGAGCTGTTTTTT. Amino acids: CASNPRDFTGELFF.

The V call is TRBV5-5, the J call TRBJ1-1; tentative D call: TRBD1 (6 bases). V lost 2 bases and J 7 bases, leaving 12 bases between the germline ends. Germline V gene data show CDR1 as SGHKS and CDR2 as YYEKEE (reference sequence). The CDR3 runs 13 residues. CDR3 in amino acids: CASSFMDSSEAFF. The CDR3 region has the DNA TGTGCCAGCAGCTTCATGGACAGCAGTGAAGCTTTCTTT.

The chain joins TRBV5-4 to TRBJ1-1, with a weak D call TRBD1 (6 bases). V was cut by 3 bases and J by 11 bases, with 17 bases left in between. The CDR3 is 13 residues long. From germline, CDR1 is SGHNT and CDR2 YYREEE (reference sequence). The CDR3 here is CASSSGDRLSAFF. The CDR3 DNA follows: TGTGCCAGCAGCTCAGGGGACCGTCTTTCGGCTTTCTTT.

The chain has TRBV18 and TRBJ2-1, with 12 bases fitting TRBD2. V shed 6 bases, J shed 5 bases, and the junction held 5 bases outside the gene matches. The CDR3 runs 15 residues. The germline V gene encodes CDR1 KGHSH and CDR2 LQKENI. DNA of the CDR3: TGTGCCAGCTCCGGGCTAGCGGGAGGGGACAATGAGCAGTTCTTC. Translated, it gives CASSGLAGGDNEQFF. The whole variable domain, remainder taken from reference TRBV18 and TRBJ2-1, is NAGVMQNPRHLVRRRGQEARLRCSPMKGHSHVYWYRQLPEEGLKFMVYLQKENIIDESGMPKERFSAEFPKEGPSILRIQQVVRGDSAAYFCASSGLAGGDNEQFFGPGTRLTVL.

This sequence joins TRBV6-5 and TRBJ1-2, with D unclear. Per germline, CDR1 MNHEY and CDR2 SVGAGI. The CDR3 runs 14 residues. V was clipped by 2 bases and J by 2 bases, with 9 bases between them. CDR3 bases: TGTGCCAGCAGTTACGGAAGCGGGAACTATGGCTACACCTTC. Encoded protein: CASSYGSGNYGYTF.

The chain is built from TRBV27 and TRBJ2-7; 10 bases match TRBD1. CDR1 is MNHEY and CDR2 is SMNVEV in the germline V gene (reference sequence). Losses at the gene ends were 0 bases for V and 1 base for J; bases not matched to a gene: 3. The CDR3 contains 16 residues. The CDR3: CASSLSRQGASYEQYF. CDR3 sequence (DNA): TGTGCCAGCAGTTTATCCCGACAGGGGGCTTCCTACGAGCAGTACTTC.

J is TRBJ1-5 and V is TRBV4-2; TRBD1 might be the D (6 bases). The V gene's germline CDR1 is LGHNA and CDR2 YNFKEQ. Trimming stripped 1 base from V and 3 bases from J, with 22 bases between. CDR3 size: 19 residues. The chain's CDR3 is CASSQVATARTDFNQPQHF. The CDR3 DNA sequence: TGTGCCAGCAGCCAAGTTGCCACAGCCCGGACAGACTTCAATCAGCCCCAGCATTTT.

The CDR3, as DNA: TGCGCCAGCAGCTTCGGGACTAGCGGAATAGATACGCAGTATTTT. Its translation is CASSFGTSGIDTQYF. The chain has TRBV5-1 and TRBJ2-3; 11 nucleotides line up with TRBD2. The germline V gene has CDR1 SGHRS and CDR2 YFSETQ. V lost 2 bases to trimming and J lost 5 bases; unmatched junction nucleotides: 4. The CDR3 contains 15 residues.

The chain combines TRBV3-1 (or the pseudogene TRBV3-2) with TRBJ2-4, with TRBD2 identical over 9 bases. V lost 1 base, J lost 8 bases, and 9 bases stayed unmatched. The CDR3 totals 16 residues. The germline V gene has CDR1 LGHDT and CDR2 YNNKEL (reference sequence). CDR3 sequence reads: CASSQGASGIVDIQYF. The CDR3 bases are TGTGCCAGCAGCCAAGGGGCTAGCGGGATCGTAGACATTCAGTACTTC.

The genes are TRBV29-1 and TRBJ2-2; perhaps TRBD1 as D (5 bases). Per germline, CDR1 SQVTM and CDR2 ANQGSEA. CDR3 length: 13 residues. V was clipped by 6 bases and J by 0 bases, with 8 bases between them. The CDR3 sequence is CSVTTANTGELFF. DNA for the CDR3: TGCAGCGTGACGACAGCGAACACCGGGGAGCTGTTTTTT.

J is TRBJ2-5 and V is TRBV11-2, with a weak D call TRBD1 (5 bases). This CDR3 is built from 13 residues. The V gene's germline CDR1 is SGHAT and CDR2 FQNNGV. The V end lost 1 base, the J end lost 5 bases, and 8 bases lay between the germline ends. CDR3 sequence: CASSLAGLETQYF. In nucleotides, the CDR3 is TGTGCCAGCAGCTTAGCAGGGCTGGAGACCCAGTACTTC.

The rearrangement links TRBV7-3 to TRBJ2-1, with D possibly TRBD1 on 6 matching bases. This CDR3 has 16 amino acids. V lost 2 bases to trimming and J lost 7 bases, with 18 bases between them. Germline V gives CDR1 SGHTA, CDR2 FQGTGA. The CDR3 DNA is TGTGCCAGCAGCTTATTGGTGGGGGCCGAGACTAATGAGCAGTTCTTC. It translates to CASSLLVGAETNEQFF.

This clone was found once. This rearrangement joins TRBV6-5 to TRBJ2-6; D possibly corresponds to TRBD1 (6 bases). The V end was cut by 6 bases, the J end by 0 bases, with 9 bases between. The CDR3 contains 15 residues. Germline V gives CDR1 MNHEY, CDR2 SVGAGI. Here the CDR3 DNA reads TGTGCCAGCAGGTCAGGGGTCTCTGGGGCCAACGTCCTGACTTTC. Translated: CASRSGVSGANVLTF.

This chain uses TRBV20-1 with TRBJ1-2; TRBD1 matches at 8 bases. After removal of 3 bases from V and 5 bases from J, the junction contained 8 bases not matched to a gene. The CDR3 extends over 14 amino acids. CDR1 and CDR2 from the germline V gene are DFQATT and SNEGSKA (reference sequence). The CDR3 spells CSASPSGTGYGYTF. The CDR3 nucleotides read TGCAGTGCTAGTCCTTCCGGGACAGGTTATGGCTACACCTTC.

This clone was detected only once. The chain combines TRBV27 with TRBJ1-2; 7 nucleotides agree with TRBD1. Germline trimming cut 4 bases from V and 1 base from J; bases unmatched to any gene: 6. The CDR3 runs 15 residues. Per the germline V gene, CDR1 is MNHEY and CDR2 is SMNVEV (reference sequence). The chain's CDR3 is CASSSWGQLNYGYTF. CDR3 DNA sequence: TGTGCCAGCAGTTCCTGGGGACAGCTTAACTATGGCTACACCTTC.

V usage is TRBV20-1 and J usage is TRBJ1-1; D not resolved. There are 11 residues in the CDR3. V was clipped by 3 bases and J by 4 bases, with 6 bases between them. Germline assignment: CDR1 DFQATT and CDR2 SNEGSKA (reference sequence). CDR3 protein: CSASRVTEAFF. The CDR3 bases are TGCAGTGCTAGTAGAGTCACTGAAGCTTTCTTT.

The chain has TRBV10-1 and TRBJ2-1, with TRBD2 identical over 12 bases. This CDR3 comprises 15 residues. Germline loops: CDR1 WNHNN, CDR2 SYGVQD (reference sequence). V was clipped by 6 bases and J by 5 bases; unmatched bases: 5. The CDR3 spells CASRERTSGNNEQFF. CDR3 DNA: TGCGCCAGCAGAGAAAGGACTAGCGGGAACAATGAGCAGTTCTTC.

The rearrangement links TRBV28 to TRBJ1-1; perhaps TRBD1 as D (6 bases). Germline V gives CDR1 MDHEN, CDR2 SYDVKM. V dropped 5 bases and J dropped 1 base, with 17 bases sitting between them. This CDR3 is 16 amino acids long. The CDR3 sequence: CASSLLTGTGNTEAFF. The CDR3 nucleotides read TGTGCCAGCAGTCTTCTGACAGGCACGGGGAACACTGAAGCTTTCTTT.

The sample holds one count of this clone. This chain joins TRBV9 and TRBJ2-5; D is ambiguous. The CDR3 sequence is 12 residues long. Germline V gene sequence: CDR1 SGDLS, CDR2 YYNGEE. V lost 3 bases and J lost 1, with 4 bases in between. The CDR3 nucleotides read TGTGCCAGCAGCGCCTCCCAAGAGACCCAGTACTTC. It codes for CASSASQETQYF.

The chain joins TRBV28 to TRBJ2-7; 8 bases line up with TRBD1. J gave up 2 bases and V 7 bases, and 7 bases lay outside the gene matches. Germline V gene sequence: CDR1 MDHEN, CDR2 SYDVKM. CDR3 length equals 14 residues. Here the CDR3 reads CASKTRQGPYEQYF. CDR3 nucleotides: TGTGCCAGCAAAACGAGACAGGGGCCCTACGAGCAGTACTTC. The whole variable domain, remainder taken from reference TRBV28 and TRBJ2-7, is DVKVTQSSRYLVKRTGEKVFLECVQDMDHENMFWYRQDPGLGLRLIYFSYDVKMKEKGDIPEGYSVSREKKERFSLILESASTNQTSMYLCASKTRQGPYEQYFGPGTRLTVT.

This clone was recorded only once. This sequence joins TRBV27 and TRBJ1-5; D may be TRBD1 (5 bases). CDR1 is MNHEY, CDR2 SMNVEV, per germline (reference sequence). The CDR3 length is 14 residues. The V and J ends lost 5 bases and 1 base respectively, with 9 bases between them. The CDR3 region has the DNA TGTGCCAGCAGTAAGGGGTTAAGCAATCAGCCCCAGCATTTT. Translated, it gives CASSKGLSNQPQHF.

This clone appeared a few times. CDR3 DNA: TGTGCCAGCAGTTCCTACCCCCGCCCTGCTGGCTATGGCTACACCTTC. Its translation is CASSSYPRPAGYGYTF. The genes are TRBV27 and TRBJ1-2; D gene unclear. This CDR3 contains 16 residues. Deletions cut 4 bases from V and 4 bases from J, with 19 bases between. Germline V CDR1 and CDR2: MNHEY, SMNVEV (reference sequence).

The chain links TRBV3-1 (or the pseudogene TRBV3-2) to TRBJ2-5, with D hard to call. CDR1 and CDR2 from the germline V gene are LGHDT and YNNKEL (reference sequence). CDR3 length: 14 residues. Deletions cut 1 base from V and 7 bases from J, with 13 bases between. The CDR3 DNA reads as TGTGCCAGCAGCCAAGTAACCTATTACGGGACCCAGTACTTC. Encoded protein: CASSQVTYYGTQYF.